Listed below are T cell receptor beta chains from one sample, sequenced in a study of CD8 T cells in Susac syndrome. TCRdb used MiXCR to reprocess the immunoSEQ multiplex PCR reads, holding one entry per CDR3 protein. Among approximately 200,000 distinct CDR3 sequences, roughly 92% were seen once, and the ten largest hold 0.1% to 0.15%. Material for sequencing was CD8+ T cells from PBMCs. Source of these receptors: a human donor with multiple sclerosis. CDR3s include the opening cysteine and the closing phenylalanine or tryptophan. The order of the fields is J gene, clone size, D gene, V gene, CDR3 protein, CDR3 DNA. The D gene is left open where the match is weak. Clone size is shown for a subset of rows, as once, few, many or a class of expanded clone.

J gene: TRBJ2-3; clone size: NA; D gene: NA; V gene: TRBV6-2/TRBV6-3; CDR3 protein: CATGAEGRLTDTQYF; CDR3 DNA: TGTGCCACCGGGGCGGAGGGGCGTCTCACAGATACGCAGTATTTT
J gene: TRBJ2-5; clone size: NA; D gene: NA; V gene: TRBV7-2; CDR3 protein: CASSLTTTLPQETQYF; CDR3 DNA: TGTGCCAGCAGCTTAACAACAACCCTGCCGCAAGAGACCCAGTACTTC
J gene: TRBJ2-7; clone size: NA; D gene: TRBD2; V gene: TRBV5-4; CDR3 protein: CASSLGLAGGAYEQYF; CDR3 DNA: TGTGCCAGCAGCTTAGGACTAGCGGGAGGGGCCTACGAGCAGTACTTC
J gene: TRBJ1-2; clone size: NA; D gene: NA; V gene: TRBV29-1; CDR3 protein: CSVEADGYAYGYTF; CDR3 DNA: TGCAGCGTTGAAGCGGACGGTTATGCCTATGGCTACACCTTC
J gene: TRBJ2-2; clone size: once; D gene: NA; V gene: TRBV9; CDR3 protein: CASSVTRIDGADTGELFF; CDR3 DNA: TGTGCCAGCAGCGTAACTAGGATTGATGGGGCGGACACCGGGGAGCTGTTTTTT
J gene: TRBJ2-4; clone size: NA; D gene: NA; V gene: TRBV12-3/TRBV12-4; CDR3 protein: CASSLGGIGAKNIQYF; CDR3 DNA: TGTGCCAGCAGTTTAGGAGGGATTGGAGCCAAAAACATTCAGTACTTC
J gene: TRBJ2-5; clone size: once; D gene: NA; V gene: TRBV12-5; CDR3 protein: CASGPWEARQETQYF; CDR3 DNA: TGTGCTAGTGGTCCGTGGGAGGCACGACAAGAGACCCAGTACTTC
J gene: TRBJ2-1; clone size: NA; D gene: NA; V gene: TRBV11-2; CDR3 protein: CASSLAPGQHNEQFF; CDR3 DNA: TGTGCCAGCAGCTTAGCGCCGGGCCAGCACAATGAGCAGTTCTTC
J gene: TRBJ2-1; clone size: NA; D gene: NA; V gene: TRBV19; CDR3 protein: CASSFASMGYNEQFF; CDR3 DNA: TGTGCCAGTAGTTTCGCTTCAATGGGCTACAATGAGCAGTTCTTC
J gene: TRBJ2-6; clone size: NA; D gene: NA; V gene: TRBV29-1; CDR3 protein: CSAIPGGANVLTF; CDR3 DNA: TGCAGCGCTATACCGGGAGGGGCCAACGTCCTGACTTTC
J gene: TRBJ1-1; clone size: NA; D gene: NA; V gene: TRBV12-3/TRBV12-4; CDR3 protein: CASWVLNTEAFF; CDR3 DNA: TGTGCCAGCTGGGTTTTGAACACTGAAGCTTTCTTT
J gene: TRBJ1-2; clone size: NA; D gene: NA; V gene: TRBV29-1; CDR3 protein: CSVAAANYGYTF; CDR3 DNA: TGCAGCGTTGCTGCCGCCAACTATGGCTACACCTTC
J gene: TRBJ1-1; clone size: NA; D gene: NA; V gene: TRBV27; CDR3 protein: CASMRGREAFF; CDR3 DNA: TGTGCCAGCATGCGGGGCAGAGAAGCTTTCTTT
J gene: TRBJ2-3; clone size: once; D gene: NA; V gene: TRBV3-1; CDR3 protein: CASSQDGIWTDTQYF; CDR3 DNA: TGTGCCAGCAGCCAAGATGGGATTTGGACAGATACGCAGTATTTT
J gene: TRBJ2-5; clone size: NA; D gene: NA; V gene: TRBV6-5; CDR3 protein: CASSYSGGEETQYF; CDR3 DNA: TGTGCCAGCAGTTACTCGGGTGGAGAAGAGACCCAGTACTTC
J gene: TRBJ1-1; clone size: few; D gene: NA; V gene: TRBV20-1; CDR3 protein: CSARDGNTEAFF; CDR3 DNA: TGCAGTGCTAGAGATGGGAACACTGAAGCTTTCTTT
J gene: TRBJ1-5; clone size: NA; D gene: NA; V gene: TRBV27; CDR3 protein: CASSLEGRGGNQPQHF; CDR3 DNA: TGTGCCAGCAGTTTGGAGGGCAGAGGGGGCAATCAGCCCCAGCATTTT
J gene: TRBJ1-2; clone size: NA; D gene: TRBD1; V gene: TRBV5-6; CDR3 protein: CASSLAEGQTPLGYTF; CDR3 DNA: TGTGCCAGCAGCTTGGCCGAGGGACAGACCCCCTTGGGCTACACCTTC
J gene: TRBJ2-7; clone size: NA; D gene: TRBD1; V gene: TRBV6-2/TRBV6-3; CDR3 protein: CASIKQGNHYEQYF; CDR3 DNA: TGTGCCAGCATTAAACAGGGGAACCACTACGAGCAGTACTTC
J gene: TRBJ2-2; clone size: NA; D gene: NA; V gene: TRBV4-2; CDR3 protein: CASSPWGREAGELFF; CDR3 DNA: TGTGCCAGCAGCCCATGGGGGAGAGAGGCCGGGGAGCTGTTTTTT
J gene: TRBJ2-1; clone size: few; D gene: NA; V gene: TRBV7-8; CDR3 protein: CASGGSYNEQFF; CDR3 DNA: TGTGCCTCCGGGGGCTCCTACAATGAGCAGTTCTTC
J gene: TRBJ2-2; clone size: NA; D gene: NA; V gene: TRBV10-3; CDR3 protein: CAISESGVGELFF; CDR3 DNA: TGTGCCATCAGTGAGTCGGGGGTCGGGGAGCTGTTTTTT
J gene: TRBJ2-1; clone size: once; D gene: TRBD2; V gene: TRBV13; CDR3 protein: CASSAPTSGSPNEQFF; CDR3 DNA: TGTGCCAGCAGCGCTCCGACTAGCGGGAGTCCAAATGAGCAGTTCTTC
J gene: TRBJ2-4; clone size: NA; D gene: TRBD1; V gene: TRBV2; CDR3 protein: CASSPGTGKNIQYF; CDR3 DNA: TGTGCCAGCAGCCCCGGGACAGGAAAAAACATTCAGTACTTC
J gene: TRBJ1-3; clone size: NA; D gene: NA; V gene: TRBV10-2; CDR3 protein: CASSEWVGEAIYF; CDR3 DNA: TGCGCCAGCAGTGAGTGGGTTGGAGAGGCCATATATTTT
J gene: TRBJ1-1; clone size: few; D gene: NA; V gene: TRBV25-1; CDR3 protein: CASSDGTEAFF; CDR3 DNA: TGTGCCAGCAGTGATGGGACTGAAGCTTTCTTT
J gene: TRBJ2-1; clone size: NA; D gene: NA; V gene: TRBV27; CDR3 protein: CASSLSNNEQFF; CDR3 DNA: TGTGCCAGCAGTTTATCTAACAATGAGCAGTTCTTC
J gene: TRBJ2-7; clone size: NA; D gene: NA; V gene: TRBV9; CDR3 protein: CASSGPLSYEQYF; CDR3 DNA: TGTGCCAGCAGCGGGCCTTTGAGCTACGAGCAGTACTTC
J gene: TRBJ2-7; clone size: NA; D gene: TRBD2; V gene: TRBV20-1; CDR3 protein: CSARVGRPYEQYF; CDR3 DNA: TGCAGTGCTAGAGTCGGGAGGCCCTACGAGCAGTACTTC
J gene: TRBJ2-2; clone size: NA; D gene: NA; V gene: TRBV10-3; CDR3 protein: CAIRSRLEVWELFF; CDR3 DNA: TGTGCCATCAGGTCCAGACTAGAGGTCTGGGAGCTGTTTTTT
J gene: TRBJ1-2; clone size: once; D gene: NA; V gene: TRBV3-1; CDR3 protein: CASSLTVTGPYGYTF; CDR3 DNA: TGTGCCAGCAGCCTCACCGTAACAGGACCCTATGGCTACACCTTC
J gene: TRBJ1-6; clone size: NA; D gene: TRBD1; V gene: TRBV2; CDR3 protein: CASLEDRGSSPLHF; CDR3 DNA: TGTGCCAGCTTAGAAGACAGGGGGAGCTCACCCCTCCACTTT
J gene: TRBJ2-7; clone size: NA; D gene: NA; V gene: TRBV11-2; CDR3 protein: CASSLALGLSYEQYF; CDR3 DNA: TGTGCCAGCAGCTTAGCGCTAGGGCTCTCCTACGAGCAGTACTTC
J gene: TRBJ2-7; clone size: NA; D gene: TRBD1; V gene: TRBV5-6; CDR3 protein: CASSLQGARTYEQYF; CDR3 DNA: TGTGCCAGCAGCTTGCAGGGGGCGCGGACCTACGAGCAGTACTTC
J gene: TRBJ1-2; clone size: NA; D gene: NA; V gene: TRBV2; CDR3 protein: CASSEAWTNYGYTF; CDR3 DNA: TGTGCCAGCAGTGAAGCGTGGACAAACTATGGCTACACCTTC
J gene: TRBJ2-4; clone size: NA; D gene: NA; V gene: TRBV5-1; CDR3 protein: CASSSPEAGTKNIQYF; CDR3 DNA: TGCGCCAGCAGCTCGCCGGAGGCGGGTACAAAAAACATTCAGTACTTC
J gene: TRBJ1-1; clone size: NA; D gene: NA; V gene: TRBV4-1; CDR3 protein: CASSQEDTEAFF; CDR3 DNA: TGCGCCAGCAGCCAAGAGGACACTGAAGCTTTCTTT
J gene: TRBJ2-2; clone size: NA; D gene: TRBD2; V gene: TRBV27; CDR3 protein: CASSLQGLAGAGELFF; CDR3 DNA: TGTGCCAGCAGTTTACAGGGACTAGCGGGAGCCGGGGAGCTGTTTTTT
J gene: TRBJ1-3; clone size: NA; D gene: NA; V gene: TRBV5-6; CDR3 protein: CASSLDSGNTIYF; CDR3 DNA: TGTGCCAGCAGCTTGGACTCTGGAAACACCATATATTTT
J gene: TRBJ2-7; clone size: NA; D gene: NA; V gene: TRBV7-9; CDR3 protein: CASSSTGRVGYEQYF; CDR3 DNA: TGTGCCAGCAGCTCCACAGGGCGCGTCGGCTACGAGCAGTACTTC
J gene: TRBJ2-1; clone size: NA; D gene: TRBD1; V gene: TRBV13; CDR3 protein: CASSFMAGGTNEQFF; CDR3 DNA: TGTGCCAGCAGCTTTATGGCAGGGGGTACGAATGAGCAGTTCTTC
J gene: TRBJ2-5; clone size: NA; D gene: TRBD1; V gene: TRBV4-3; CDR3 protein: CASSWDSDVETQYF; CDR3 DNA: TGCGCCAGCAGCTGGGACAGCGACGTGGAGACCCAGTACTTC
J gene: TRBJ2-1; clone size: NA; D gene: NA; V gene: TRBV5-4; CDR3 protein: CASSLSPNEQFF; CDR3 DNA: TGTGCCAGCAGCTTGAGTCCCAATGAGCAGTTCTTC